This entry lists 18 T cell receptor beta chains sequenced from one sample in a study of PD-1 blockade in mismatch repair-deficient tumors. Sequencing was performed with immunoSEQ multiplex PCR; in TCRdb, only in-frame clones are kept and a portion is missing. The sample shows about 120,000 clones, about three quarters of them seen only once. The starting material was peripheral blood, obtained roughly 60 weeks after starting pembrolizumab. The receptor set was obtained from an adult with mismatch repair-deficient cancer.

This clone is a singleton in its sample. This chain's CDR3 is CASSQVGLKAAQYF. The CDR3 coding sequence is TGCGCCAGCAGCCAAGTGGGACTAAAGGCGGCGCAGTATTTT. The chain has TRBV4-1 and TRBJ2-3; TRBD2 agrees at 7 bases. The CDR3 is made up of 14 amino acids. The germline gives CDR1 MGHRA, CDR2 YSYEKL. The junction had 8 bases not matched to a gene; V was cut back by 1 base and J by 10 bases.

This clone was observed a few times. V and J are TRBV10-2 and TRBJ2-1; 9 bases are shared with TRBD2. CDR3 length: 14 residues. V dropped 8 bases and J dropped 4; count of bases not matched to a gene: 6. Germline loops: CDR1 WSHSY, CDR2 SAAADI. The CDR3 DNA follows: TGCGCCAGCGTCCTAGCGGGATCTTACAATGAGCAGTTCTTC. Its translation is CASVLAGSYNEQFF.

The CDR3 region is CASSPLGQGLIDGYTF. DNA of the CDR3: TGCGCCAGCAGCCCTTTAGGACAGGGCTTGATCGATGGCTACACCTTC. The chain recombines TRBV5-1 with TRBJ1-2; TRBD1 matches at 8 bases. Germline V CDR1 and CDR2: SGHRS, YFSETQ. The CDR3 extends over 16 amino acids. V shed 4 bases, J shed 6 bases, and the junction held 14 bases outside the gene matches.

This clone has more than one count but fewer than ten. The rearrangement links TRBV2 to TRBJ1-5; maybe TRBD1 (6 bases). Germline CDR1 and CDR2: SNHLY and FYNNEI. V lost 3 bases and J 2 bases, leaving 11 bases between the germline ends. This CDR3 comprises 15 residues. This CDR3 reads CASSEDSRGNQPQHF. CDR3 DNA: TGTGCCAGCAGTGAGGACAGTCGGGGCAATCAGCCCCAGCATTTT.

This chain uses TRBV10-3 with TRBJ2-7; D is possibly TRBD1 (6 bases). The CDR3 runs to 15 residues. CDR1 and CDR2 from the germline V gene are ENHRY and SYGVKD. Trimming shortened V by 5 bases and J by 3 bases, and 17 bases separated the two germline ends. The CDR3 bases are TGTGCCATCAGTACCCCGACACGGGACAACTACGAGCAGTACTTC. It specifies CAISTPTRDNYEQYF.

This rearrangement joins TRBV11-2 to TRBJ2-6; tentatively, D is TRBD1 or TRBD2 (5 bases each). Trimming cost V 5 bases and J 0 bases, with 11 bases left between them. The germline V gene has CDR1 SGHAT and CDR2 FQNNGV. The CDR3 is 16 amino acids. CDR3 nucleotides: TGTGCCAGCAGCCAGGGACGGATCTCTGGGGCCAACGTCCTGACTTTC. It is translated as CASSQGRISGANVLTF.

This sequence joins TRBV11-2 and TRBJ2-1; TRBD1 matches at 8 bases. Per the germline V gene, CDR1 is SGHAT and CDR2 is FQNNGV. This CDR3 spans 18 amino acids. Losses at the gene ends were 7 bases for V and 6 bases for J; bases not matched to a gene: 20. The CDR3 DNA follows: TGTGCCAGCACCCAGGGGCCAGGGGGCCGATCCCCGGGCAATGAGCAGTTCTTC. The encoded protein is CASTQGPGGRSPGNEQFF.

The chain uses TRBV2 and TRBJ2-1; D not resolved. V dropped 0 bases and J dropped 7 bases, with 13 bases sitting between them. Germline assignment: CDR1 SNHLY and CDR2 FYNNEI. The CDR3 length is 15 residues. The CDR3 protein is CASSEAMVLRNEQFF. As DNA, the CDR3 is TGTGCCAGCAGTGAAGCTATGGTTCTGAGAAATGAGCAGTTCTTC.

This clone was recorded once. This rearrangement joins TRBV5-4 to TRBJ1-6, with 8 bases identical to TRBD1. The CDR3 loop spans 16 amino acids. Germline CDR1 and CDR2: SGHNT and YYREEE (reference sequence). Unmatched junction bases numbered 8, after V lost 0 bases and J lost 9 bases. The CDR3 is CASSLDPRTGFSPLHF. As DNA, the CDR3 is TGTGCCAGCAGCTTGGATCCTCGGACAGGGTTTTCACCCCTCCACTTT.

V is TRBV15 and J is TRBJ2-1; D possibly uses TRBD1 or TRBD2 (5 bases each). Per the germline V gene, CDR1 is LNHNV and CDR2 is YYDKDF (reference sequence). Trimming pared 0 bases from V and 1 base from J, leaving 13 bases between. This CDR3 is built from 17 residues. The CDR3 spells CATSRDRDPRSYNEQFF. The CDR3 DNA follows: TGTGCCACCAGCAGAGATCGGGACCCACGATCCTACAATGAGCAGTTCTTC.

The table lists this clone with a count of one. The chain uses TRBV6-5 and TRBJ2-1, with D possibly TRBD2 on 7 matching bases. The CDR3 is made up of 14 amino acids. The V gene lost 0 bases and the J gene lost 6 bases, with 9 bases spanning the gap. From germline, CDR1 is MNHEY and CDR2 SVGAGI. The CDR3 sequence: CASSYSGGLNEQFF. The CDR3 DNA follows: TGTGCCAGCAGTTACTCGGGGGGGCTCAATGAGCAGTTCTTC.

Here the CDR3 reads CASSPGGASEKYQETQYF. DNA for the CDR3: TGTGCCAGCAGCCCCGGTGGGGCTAGCGAGAAGTACCAAGAGACCCAGTACTTC. The genes are TRBV7-9 and TRBJ2-5, with D perhaps TRBD2 (6 bases). Trimming shortened V by 5 bases and J by 0 bases, and 22 bases separated the two germline ends. This CDR3 has 18 residues. The germline gives CDR1 SEHNR, CDR2 FQNEAQ (reference sequence). Using reference TRBV7-9 and TRBJ2-5 for the parts outside the CDR3, the full variable domain is DTGVSQNPRHKITKRGQNVTFRCDPISEHNRLYWYRQTLGQGPEFLTYFQNEAQLEKSRLLSDRFSAERPKGSFSTLEIQRTEQGDSAMYLCASSPGGASEKYQETQYFGPGTRLLVL.

V is TRBV6-6 and J is TRBJ2-1; no definite D call. Germline CDR1 reads MNHNY; CDR2 reads SVGAGI (reference sequence). This CDR3 comprises 16 residues. V was clipped by 5 bases and J by 2 bases, with 16 bases between them. The CDR3 DNA sequence: TGTGCCAGCAGTCCCTCGGCAGCGAGACCCTACAATGAGCAGTTCTTC. Amino acid sequence: CASSPSAARPYNEQFF.

The rearrangement links TRBV7-2 to TRBJ2-7; D ambiguous. CDR3 length: 13 amino acids. In germline, CDR1 is SGHTA, CDR2 FQGNSA. The V gene lost 0 bases and the J gene lost 10 bases, with 13 bases spanning the gap. The chain's CDR3 is CASSLAMAGLQYF. In nucleotides, the CDR3 is TGTGCCAGCAGCTTAGCCATGGCAGGTCTACAGTACTTC.

In this sample, this clone turned up once. The chain joins TRBV29-1 to TRBJ2-1; D is perhaps TRBD1 (6 bases). The CDR3 runs 13 residues. The V gene's germline CDR1 is SQVTM and CDR2 ANQGSEA. V was cut by 4 bases and J by 9 bases, with 16 bases left in between. CDR3 amino acids: CSVVLAQGGEQFF. The CDR3 DNA reads TGCAGCGTTGTGCTAGCCCAAGGGGGTGAGCAGTTCTTC.

This chain uses TRBV18 with TRBJ2-5, with D perhaps matching TRBD2 (5 bases). Germline V gives CDR1 KGHSH, CDR2 LQKENI. The CDR3 covers 15 residues. Trimming stripped 5 bases from V and 6 bases from J, with 19 bases between. DNA of the CDR3: TGTGCCAGCTCAACAGCGGACGCGCGGACGCAGACCCAGTACTTC. Translated, it gives CASSTADARTQTQYF. Together with reference TRBV18 and TRBJ2-5, the CDR3 gives the full variable domain: NAGVMQNPRHLVRRRGQEARLRCSPMKGHSHVYWYRQLPEEGLKFMVYLQKENIIDESGMPKERFSAEFPKEGPSILRIQQVVRGDSAAYFCASSTADARTQTQYFGPGTRLLVL.

The chain joins TRBV7-2 to TRBJ2-2; no reliable D call. CDR1 SGHTA and CDR2 FQGNSA come from the germline V gene. The CDR3 runs to 13 residues. With 5 bases removed from V and 6 bases from J, the gap between germline ends came to 10 bases. The CDR3 DNA is TGTGCCAGCAGCCCGAGTCGGTCCGGGGAGCTGTTTTTT. Its translation: CASSPSRSGELFF.

The chain links TRBV7-2 to TRBJ2-5, with D perhaps TRBD1 or TRBD2 (5 bases each). Germline CDR1 and CDR2: SGHTA and FQGNSA. V was cut by 1 base and J by 0 bases, with 9 bases left in between. This CDR3 spans 15 amino acids. Here the CDR3 reads CASSLGGSNQETQYF. The CDR3 coding sequence is TGTGCCAGCAGCTTAGGGGGGTCGAACCAAGAGACCCAGTACTTC. The whole variable domain, filled in from reference TRBV7-2 and TRBJ2-5, reads GAGVSQSPSNKVTEKGKDVELRCDPISGHTALYWYRQSLGQGLEFLIYFQGNSAPDKSGLPSDRFSAERTGGSVSTLTIQRTQQEDSAVYLCASSLGGSNQETQYFGPGTRLLVL.